This TCR beta chain is drawn from a study of blood T cell repertoires in COVID-19. Background on the study: The samples span acute and convalescent COVID-19 from the United States, Italy and Spain. From T cells, B-cell-depleted T cells, or PBMCs came the material, which was cDNA or gDNA.

This clone was seen just once. As handled by the study authors: Estimates of nucleated cell counts were drawn from the amplification of reference gene primers. The repertoire was sequenced with immunoSEQ multiplex PCR; TCRdb's copy has only in-frame clones and lacks some. That table gives V, J and clone size, and the DNA gave D and trimming. The sample has about 15,000 clones; 75% to 90% are singletons. Material for sequencing was peripheral blood. The TCR originated in a human donor in a cohort sampled during active COVID-19.

The CDR3 reads CASSYSAGNTEAFF. The CDR3 DNA is TGTGCCAGCAGTTACTCGGCAGGGAACACTGAAGCTTTCTTT. V gene TRBV6-5 combines with J gene TRBJ1-1, with D unclear. Germline-derived CDR1 and CDR2 are MNHEY and SVGAGI. The V end lost 0 bases, the J end lost 1 base, and 6 bases lay between the germline ends. The CDR3 extends over 14 amino acids.